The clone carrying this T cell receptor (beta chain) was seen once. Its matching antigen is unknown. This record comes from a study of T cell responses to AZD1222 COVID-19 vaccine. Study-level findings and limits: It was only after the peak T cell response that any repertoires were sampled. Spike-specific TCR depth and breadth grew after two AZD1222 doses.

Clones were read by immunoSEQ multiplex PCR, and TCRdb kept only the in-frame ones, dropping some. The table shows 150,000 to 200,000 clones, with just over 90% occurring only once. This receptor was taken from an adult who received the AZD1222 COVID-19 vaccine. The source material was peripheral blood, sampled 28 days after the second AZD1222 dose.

For the CDR3, the DNA is TGTGCCAGCAGCTTGACGTCAACCGTGGGTCCTCACTATGGCTACACCTTC. Translated: CASSLTSTVGPHYGYTF. The chain joins TRBV5-5 to TRBJ1-2; D remains unclear. This CDR3 contains 17 residues. Trimming removed 1 base at V and 3 bases at J, with 19 bases between. Germline CDR1 reads SGHKS; CDR2 reads YYEKEE (reference sequence).